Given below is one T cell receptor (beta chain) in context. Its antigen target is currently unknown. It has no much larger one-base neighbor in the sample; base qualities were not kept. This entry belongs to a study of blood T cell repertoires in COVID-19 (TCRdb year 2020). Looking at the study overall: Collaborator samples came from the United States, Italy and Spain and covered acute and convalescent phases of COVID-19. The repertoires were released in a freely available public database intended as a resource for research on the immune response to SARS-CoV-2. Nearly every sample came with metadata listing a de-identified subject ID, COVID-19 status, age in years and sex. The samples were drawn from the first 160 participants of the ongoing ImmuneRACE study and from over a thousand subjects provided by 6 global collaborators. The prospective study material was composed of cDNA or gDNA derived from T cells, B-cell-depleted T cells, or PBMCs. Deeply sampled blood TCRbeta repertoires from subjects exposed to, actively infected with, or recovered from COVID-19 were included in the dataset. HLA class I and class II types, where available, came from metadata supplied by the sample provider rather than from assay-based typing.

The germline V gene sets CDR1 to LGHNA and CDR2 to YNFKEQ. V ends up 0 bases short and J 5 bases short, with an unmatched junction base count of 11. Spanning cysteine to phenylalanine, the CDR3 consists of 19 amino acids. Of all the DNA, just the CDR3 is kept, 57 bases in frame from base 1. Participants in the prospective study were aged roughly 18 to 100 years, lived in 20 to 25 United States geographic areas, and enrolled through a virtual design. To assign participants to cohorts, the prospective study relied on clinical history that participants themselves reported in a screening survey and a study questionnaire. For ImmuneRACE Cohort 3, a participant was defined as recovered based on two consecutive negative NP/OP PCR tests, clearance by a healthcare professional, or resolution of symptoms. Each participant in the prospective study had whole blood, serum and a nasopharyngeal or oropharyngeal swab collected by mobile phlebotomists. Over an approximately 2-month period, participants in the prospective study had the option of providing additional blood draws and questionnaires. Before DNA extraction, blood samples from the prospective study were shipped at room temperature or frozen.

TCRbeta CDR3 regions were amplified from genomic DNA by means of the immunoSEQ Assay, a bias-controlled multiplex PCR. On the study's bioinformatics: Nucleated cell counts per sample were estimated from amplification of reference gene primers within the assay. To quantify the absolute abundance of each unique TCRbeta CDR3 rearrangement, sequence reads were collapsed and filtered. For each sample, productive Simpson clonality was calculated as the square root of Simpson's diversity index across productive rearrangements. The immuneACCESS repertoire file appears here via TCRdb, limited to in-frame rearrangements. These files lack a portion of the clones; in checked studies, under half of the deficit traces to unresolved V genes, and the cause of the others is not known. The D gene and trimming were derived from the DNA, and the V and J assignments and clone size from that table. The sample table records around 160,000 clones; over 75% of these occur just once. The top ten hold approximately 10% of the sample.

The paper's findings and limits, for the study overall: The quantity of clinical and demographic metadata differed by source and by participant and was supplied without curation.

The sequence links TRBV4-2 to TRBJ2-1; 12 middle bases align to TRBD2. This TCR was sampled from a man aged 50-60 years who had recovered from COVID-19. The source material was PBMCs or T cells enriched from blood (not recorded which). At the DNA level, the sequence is TGTGCCAGCAGCCAAGATTGGAGGCGGCTAGCGGGAGGGAACAATGAGCAGTTCTTC. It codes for CASSQDWRRLAGGNNEQFF.